The next 17 T cell receptor beta chains were all read from a single sample in a study of shared clonotypes between healthy human individuals. The protocol was immunoSEQ multiplex PCR, while the TCRdb copy is restricted to in-frame clones and leaves out a portion. The sample includes roughly 2.6 million clones, over 85% of them seen just once. The sample was naive CD4+ T cells sorted from blood. Subset given: CD45RA+ positively selected. Receptor source: a man younger than 35 in good health.

To note about this clone: The sample has other DNA sequences that encode this CDR3 too. The genes are TRBV25-1 and TRBJ1-1; 8 nucleotides match TRBD1. The length of the CDR3 is 13 residues. CDR1 is MGHDK and CDR2 is SYGVNS in the germline V gene. V trimming: 6 bases; J trimming: 4 bases; junction bases outside the gene matches: 4. In nucleotides, the CDR3 is TGTGCCAGCAGAGGACAGGGAGTCACTGAAGCTTTCTTT. It codes for CASRGQGVTEAFF.

J is TRBJ2-3 and V is TRBV4-1; tentatively, D is TRBD1 or TRBD2 (5 bases each). V was pared by 0 bases and J by 2 bases, with 6 bases between. This CDR3 region has 14 residues. Germline assignment: CDR1 MGHRA and CDR2 YSYEKL. The chain's CDR3 is CASSQEGVTDTQYF. In nucleotides, the CDR3 is TGCGCCAGCAGCCAAGAGGGGGTCACAGATACGCAGTATTTT.

Details on this clone: Other DNA sequences in this sample translate to the same CDR3. The J gene is TRBJ1-1, the V gene TRBV5-1; weak D call: TRBD1 (5 bases). Germline-derived CDR1 and CDR2 are SGHRS and YFSETQ. The CDR3 is 15 amino acids. Trimming shortened V by 3 bases and J by 0 bases, and 12 bases separated the two germline ends. CDR3 nucleotides: TGCGCCAGCAGCTGGGGCCAGGGAATGAACACTGAAGCTTTCTTT. It specifies CASSWGQGMNTEAFF. Full variable domain (rest looked up from reference TRBV5-1 and TRBJ1-1): KAGVTQTPRYLIKTRGQQVTLSCSPISGHRSVSWYQQTPGQGLQFLFEYFSETQRNKGNFPGRFSGRQFSNSRSEMNVSTLELGDSALYLCASSWGQGMNTEAFFGQGTRLTVV.

V is TRBV4-1 and J is TRBJ2-1, with TRBD2 matching over 7 bases. Germline V lookup: CDR1 MGHRA, CDR2 YSYEKL. V trimming: 6 bases; J trimming: 7 bases; junction bases outside the gene matches: 15. The CDR3 is 16 residues long. As DNA, the CDR3 is TGCGCCAGCAGTCCAGAGACTAGCCCGTCCGTTAATGAGCAGTTCTTC. It translates to CASSPETSPSVNEQFF.

A single count supports this clone. The rearrangement joins TRBV6-6 to TRBJ1-2; 8 nucleotides align to TRBD1. This CDR3 has 15 amino acids. The ends lost 2 bases at V and 1 base at J; junction bases unmatched: 3. CDR1 and CDR2 from the germline V gene are MNHNY and SVGAGI (reference sequence). The CDR3 region is CASSYGTGLNYGYTF. In nucleotides, the CDR3 is TGTGCCAGCAGTTACGGGACAGGCCTTAACTATGGCTACACCTTC.

This chain uses TRBV23-1 with TRBJ1-1; TRBD1 agrees at 8 bases. TRBV23-1 is an ORF, with its function uncertain. V shed 7 bases and J 11 bases; nucleotides not matched to a gene: 12. The CDR3 runs to 13 residues. CDR3 bases: TGCGCCAGCAACCCCCCGATGGACAGGGCGGCTTTCTTT. Protein sequence: CASNPPMDRAAFF.

The CDR3 DNA sequence: TGTGCCAGCAGCCAAGCCGGGGGTTTTGGCGAGCAGTACTTC. Its translation is CASSQAGGFGEQYF. J is TRBJ2-7 and V is TRBV14, with D possibly being TRBD2 (6 bases). The germline V gene encodes CDR1 SGHDN and CDR2 FVKESK. The CDR3 has 14 residues. V lost 1 base, J lost 6 bases, and 13 bases lay in between.

The chain links TRBV7-6 to TRBJ2-5; 7 bases are a match to TRBD2. Trimming took 5 bases from V and 0 from J; bases not matched to a gene: 12. CDR3 length: 17 residues. Germline assignment: CDR1 SGHVS and CDR2 FNYEAQ. The CDR3 DNA sequence: TGTGCCAGCAGCCAGGTTAGCGGGTGGCCATACCAAGAGACCCAGTACTTC. Translating it yields CASSQVSGWPYQETQYF. The entire variable domain, with the rest obtained from reference TRBV7-6 and TRBJ2-5, is as follows: GAGVSQSPRYKVTKRGQDVALRCDPISGHVSLYWYRQALGQGPEFLTYFNYEAQQDKSGLPNDRFSAERPEGSISTLTIQRTEQRDSAMYRCASSQVSGWPYQETQYFGPGTRLLVL.

The CDR3: CASSPQGSGNNQPQHF. DNA of the CDR3: TGTGCCAGCTCACCACAGGGTTCGGGAAACAATCAGCCCCAGCATTTT. The genes are TRBV18 and TRBJ1-5, with D hard to call. The CDR3 is made up of 16 amino acids. Trimming took 1 base from V and 3 from J, leaving 13 bases between them. The V gene's germline CDR1 is KGHSH and CDR2 LQKENI.

The chain couples TRBV5-1 to TRBJ2-3; TRBD2 agrees at 14 bases. The CDR3 extends over 16 amino acids. Germline CDR1 is SGHRS and CDR2 is YFSETQ. Trimming at V came to 4 bases and at J to 4 bases, leaving 5 bases not matched to a gene. CDR3 nucleotide sequence: TGCGCCAGCAGCATGGGACTAGCGGGAGAGGCAGATACGCAGTATTTT. Amino acid sequence: CASSMGLAGEADTQYF.

The chain combines TRBV19 with TRBJ2-7; D remains unclear. The V gene lost 3 bases and the J gene lost 3 bases, with 9 bases spanning the gap. The CDR3 extends over 13 amino acids. Germline V CDR1 and CDR2: LNHDA, SQIVND (reference sequence). CDR3 region: CASSIAHSYEQYF. CDR3 sequence (DNA): TGTGCCAGTAGTATCGCCCACAGCTACGAGCAGTACTTC.

V and J are TRBV6-5 and TRBJ1-1; 7 bases agree with TRBD1. This CDR3 is built from 14 residues. Germline lookup yields CDR1 MNHEY and CDR2 SVGAGI. The J segment lost 4 bases and the V segment lost 4 bases, leaving 6 bases of the junction unmatched. The CDR3 DNA is TGTGCCAGCAGTTTCCGAGGGGGCAGCACTGAAGCTTTCTTT. This gives the protein CASSFRGGSTEAFF.

V is TRBV6-5 and J is TRBJ2-1, with 7 bases that match TRBD2. The CDR3 loop spans 14 amino acids. Trimming removed 7 bases from V and 6 bases from J; junction bases left unmatched: 9. The germline V gene has CDR1 MNHEY and CDR2 SVGAGI. The CDR3: CASKLEGLVNEQFF. The DNA for the CDR3 is TGTGCCAGCAAGTTGGAAGGACTAGTCAATGAGCAGTTCTTC.

This chain connects TRBV10-1 to TRBJ2-7; 8 bases match TRBD1. From germline, CDR1 is WNHNN and CDR2 SYGVQD (reference sequence). V dropped 0 bases and J dropped 9; count of bases not matched to a gene: 7. The CDR3 is 14 residues long. The CDR3 sequence is CASSESDRGGGQYF. CDR3 nucleotides: TGCGCCAGCAGTGAGTCTGACAGGGGCGGTGGGCAGTACTTC.

The chain employs TRBV6-5 and TRBJ1-1; perhaps TRBD1 as D (6 bases). The germline V gene encodes CDR1 MNHEY and CDR2 SVGAGI. The CDR3 covers 13 residues. Between the trimmed V and J ends, which lost 7 bases and 7 bases, there was a span of 16 bases. The CDR3 sequence: CASKEGDAIEAFF. The CDR3 bases are TGTGCCAGCAAAGAGGGGGACGCGATTGAAGCTTTCTTT.

The V and J genes are TRBV4-3 and TRBJ2-6; D is undetermined. From germline, CDR1 is LGHNA and CDR2 YSLEER. This CDR3 comprises 17 residues. V lost 0 bases and J lost 0, with 9 bases in between. The CDR3 DNA is TGCGCCAGCAGCCAAGATCCGTTGATCTCTGGGGCCAACGTCCTGACTTTC. Its protein is CASSQDPLISGANVLTF.

This clone appeared once. The rearrangement joins TRBV6-1 to TRBJ2-7; possibly TRBD1 for D (6 bases). The CDR3 is made up of 14 amino acids. The germline CDR1 and CDR2 sequences are MNHNS and SASEGT. Trimming cost V 4 bases and J 3 bases, with 13 bases left between them. CDR3 sequence: CASSALDSDYEQYF. The CDR3, as DNA: TGTGCCAGCAGTGCTCTGGACAGTGACTACGAGCAGTACTTC.